This entry lists 10 T cell receptor beta chains sequenced from one sample in a study of blood T cells in healthy people across ages. The second PCR ran about 6 to 12 cycles with a sample-barcoded 5' primer and J-beta primers. TCRdb redid the calling of the 5' RACE reads with MiXCR, one entry per CDR3 protein. The sample records around 1.5 million distinct CDR3 sequences, around 59% being singletons. Sequenced input: blood. Receptors were obtained from a man between 18 and 35 years old in good health.

This chain uses TRBV4-2 with TRBJ1-2; D not certain. The germline CDR1 and CDR2 sequences are LGHNA and YNFKEQ. Trimming left V 3 bases short and J 4 bases short, with 12 bases between. The CDR3 loop spans 14 amino acids. CDR3 protein: CASSQEELPYGYTF. CDR3 nucleotide sequence: TGTGCCAGCAGCCAGGAGGAGTTACCCTATGGCTACACCTTC.

This clonotype was recorded a few times. The CDR3 DNA follows: TGCAGTGCTAGAGACAGGGTTTATGGCTACACCTTC. It encodes CSARDRVYGYTF. This sequence joins TRBV20-1 and TRBJ1-2; possible D gene TRBD1, 5 bases. The CDR3 covers 12 residues. V gave up 0 bases and J gave up 5 bases, with 7 bases separating them. The germline CDR1 and CDR2 sequences are DFQATT and SNEGSKA (reference sequence).

This chain connects TRBV10-3 to TRBJ2-7, with TRBD2 identical over 8 bases. The V gene's germline CDR1 is ENHRY and CDR2 SYGVKD. J was trimmed by 7 bases and V by 6 bases; bases with no gene match: 11. CDR3 size: 14 residues. The DNA for the CDR3 is TGTGCCATCAGGCCGACTAGCGAGAGTGGTGAGCAGTACTTC. It encodes CAIRPTSESGEQYF.

The chain uses TRBV5-1 and TRBJ1-2, with 7 bases fitting TRBD1. CDR1 is SGHRS, CDR2 YFSETQ, per germline. The junction had 11 bases not matched to a gene; V was cut back by 4 bases and J by 5 bases. The length of the CDR3 is 15 residues. The CDR3: CASSLGQELAYGYTF. The DNA for the CDR3 is TGCGCCAGCAGCCTCGGACAGGAACTCGCGTATGGCTACACCTTC.

The genes are TRBV29-1 and TRBJ2-1, with D maybe TRBD2 (7 bases). The CDR3 spans 13 residues. Germline CDR1 and CDR2: SQVTM and ANQGSEA. The V end was cut by 5 bases, the J end by 6 bases, with 14 bases between. CDR3 sequence: CSVLGGPSNEQFF. In DNA form, the CDR3 reads TGCAGCGTTTTGGGGGGGCCTTCCAATGAGCAGTTCTTC.

The chain has TRBV27 and TRBJ2-7, with 7 bases identical to TRBD1. Germline loops: CDR1 MNHEY, CDR2 SMNVEV (reference sequence). V trimming: 5 bases; J trimming: 1 base; junction bases outside the gene matches: 8. This CDR3 has 15 amino acids. The DNA for the CDR3 is TGTGCCAGCAGTCCCTGGGGACAGTTATCCTACGAGCAGTACTTC. It translates to CASSPWGQLSYEQYF.

The chain uses TRBV11-2 and TRBJ2-7, with a possible D match to TRBD2 (5 bases). CDR1 SGHAT and CDR2 FQNNGV come from the germline V gene. V was shortened by 4 bases and J by 5 bases, with 15 bases between the two germline ends. The CDR3 spans 14 residues. CDR3 coding DNA: TGTGCCAGCAGCTCGAGGGTGCTACAGCACGAGCAGTACTTC. Residues: CASSSRVLQHEQYF.

The V gene is TRBV6-6, the J gene TRBJ1-5, with 8 bases that match TRBD1. The V gene's germline CDR1 is MNHNY and CDR2 SVGAGI (reference sequence). The CDR3 loop spans 17 amino acids. V was clipped by 4 bases and J by 5 bases; unmatched bases: 13. This chain's CDR3 is CASSSDRGPSEDQPQHF. The CDR3 nucleotides are TGTGCCAGCAGTTCCGACAGGGGACCCTCCGAGGATCAGCCCCAGCATTTT.

About this clonotype: Its ends do not fully match the called genes, so a read error is possible. The V call is TRBV29-1, the J call TRBJ2-1, with D unclear. The V gene's germline CDR1 is SQVTM and CDR2 ANQGSEA. The CDR3 sequence is 13 residues long. The CDR3 region has the DNA TGCAGCGGATCGGAAGGCACCTACATTGAGCAGTTCTTC. Amino acid sequence: CSGSEGTYIEQFF.

The chain carries TRBV14 and TRBJ1-1; 9 bases map to TRBD1. The CDR3 length is 14 residues. In germline, CDR1 is SGHDN, CDR2 FVKESK. V was clipped by 5 bases and J by 8 bases; unmatched bases: 9. DNA for the CDR3: TGTGCCAGCAGCGCCCCGGGACAGGGATGGGAAGCTTTCTTT. This gives the protein CASSAPGQGWEAFF. The full variable domain, rest sourced from reference TRBV14 and TRBJ1-1, is EAGVTQFPSHSVIEKGQTVTLRCDPISGHDNLYWYRRVMGKEIKFLLHFVKESKQDESGMPNNRFLAERTGGTYSTLKVQPAELEDSGVYFCASSAPGQGWEAFFGQGTRLTVV.